The sequence of this T cell receptor (beta chain) was determined in a study of blood T cell repertoires in COVID-19. CDR1 MRHNA and CDR2 SNTAGT come from the germline V gene. Trimming took off 4 bases at V and 1 base at J, with 7 bases between the two ends. The CDR3 is 14 residues long. Only in-frame clones appear in the TCRdb table, and some are missing; sequencing was by immunoSEQ multiplex PCR. This table has tens of thousands of clones, 91% appearing once. This clonotype originated in a woman aged 45-65 years in a cohort sampled during active COVID-19. Sequenced material: peripheral blood. The V call is TRBV6-4, the J call TRBJ2-2; a weak D match, TRBD1 (5 bases). Written as DNA, the CDR3 is TGTGCCAGCAGTGCTGGACAGAACACCGGGGAGCTGTTTTTT. It translates to CASSAGQNTGELFF.